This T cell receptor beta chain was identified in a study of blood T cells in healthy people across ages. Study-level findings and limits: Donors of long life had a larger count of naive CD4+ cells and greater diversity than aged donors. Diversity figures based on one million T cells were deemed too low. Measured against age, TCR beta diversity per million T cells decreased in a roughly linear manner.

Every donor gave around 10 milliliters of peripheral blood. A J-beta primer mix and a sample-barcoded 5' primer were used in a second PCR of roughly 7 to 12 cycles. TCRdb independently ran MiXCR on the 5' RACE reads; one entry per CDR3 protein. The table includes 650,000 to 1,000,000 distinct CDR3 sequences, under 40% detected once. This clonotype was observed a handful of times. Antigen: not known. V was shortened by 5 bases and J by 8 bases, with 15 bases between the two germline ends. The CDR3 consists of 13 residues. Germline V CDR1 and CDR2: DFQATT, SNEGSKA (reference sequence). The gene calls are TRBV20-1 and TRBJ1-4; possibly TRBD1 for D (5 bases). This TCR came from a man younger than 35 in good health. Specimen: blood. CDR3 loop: CSAHRARGEKLFF. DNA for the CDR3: TGCAGTGCTCATCGGGCTAGGGGCGAAAAACTGTTTTTT.